The 16 T cell receptor beta chains given below trace back to one sample, sequenced in a study of OX40 agonist ivuxolimab in advanced cancers. Only in-frame clones appear in the TCRdb table, and some are missing; sequencing was by immunoSEQ multiplex PCR. The data contain about 70,000 clones, more than 80% of them singletons. This specimen consisted of CD4+ or CD8+ T cells sorted from blood, obtained in a trial of the OX40 agonist ivuxolimab. The receptors stem from an adult with an advanced solid tumor such as melanoma, head and neck, liver or kidney cancer.

The chain carries TRBV6-5 and TRBJ1-1, with a tentative D call TRBD1 (5 bases). V was pared by 4 bases and J by 6 bases, with 21 bases between. Germline CDR1 reads MNHEY; CDR2 reads SVGAGI. The CDR3 is made up of 16 amino acids. CDR3 sequence reads: CASSFTHTPGVAEAFF. DNA for the CDR3: TGTGCCAGCAGTTTCACTCATACTCCGGGGGTCGCTGAAGCTTTCTTT.

The chain carries TRBV6-5 and TRBJ2-7; no definite D call. The V end lost 2 bases, the J end lost 7 bases, and 6 bases lay between the germline ends. The CDR3 extends over 11 amino acids. The germline V gene encodes CDR1 MNHEY and CDR2 SVGAGI. CDR3 sequence reads: CASSYLGEQYF. The CDR3 nucleotides read TGTGCCAGCAGTTACCTGGGTGAGCAGTACTTC.

The V and J genes are TRBV6-5 and TRBJ2-1; 11 bases are a match to TRBD1. The junction had 9 bases not matched to a gene; V was cut back by 5 bases and J by 12 bases. CDR1 and CDR2 (germline): MNHEY, SVGAGI. The CDR3 contains 14 residues. The CDR3 loop reads CASSQGQGGRVQFF. For the CDR3, the DNA is TGTGCCAGCAGTCAGGGACAGGGGGGACGGGTGCAGTTCTTC.

The chain is built from TRBV7-9 and TRBJ1-2; 7 bases align to TRBD1. Germline CDR1 SEHNR, CDR2 FQNEAQ (reference sequence). This CDR3 is 14 amino acids long. V was clipped by 0 bases and J by 4 bases; unmatched bases: 2. The CDR3 is CASSLAQGSYGYTF. The CDR3 DNA reads TGTGCCAGCAGCTTAGCACAGGGGAGCTATGGCTACACCTTC.

The V and J genes are TRBV5-5 and TRBJ1-3, with 9 bases lining up with TRBD1. V was clipped by 4 bases and J by 4 bases; unmatched bases: 3. The V gene's germline CDR1 is SGHKS and CDR2 YYEKEE (reference sequence). This CDR3 contains 14 residues. CDR3 residues: CASSPGTGGNTIYF. In DNA form, the CDR3 reads TGTGCCAGCAGCCCCGGGACAGGGGGAAACACCATATATTTT. The variable domain in full, with the rest retrieved from reference TRBV5-5 and TRBJ1-3, is DAGVTQSPTHLIKTRGQQVTLRCSPISGHKSVSWYQQVLGQGPQFIFQYYEKEERGRGNFPDRFSARQFPNYSSELNVNALLLGDSALYLCASSPGTGGNTIYFGEGSWLTVV.

This chain uses TRBV7-3 with TRBJ2-7; D could derive from TRBD1 or TRBD2 (7 bases each). V lost 4 bases to trimming and J lost 6 bases, with 19 bases between them. The CDR3 extends over 15 amino acids. Looked up from germline, CDR1 is SGHTA and CDR2 is FQGTGA. CDR3 sequence (DNA): TGTGCCAGCAGCTCCCAATCCGACAGGGAGGGCGAGCAGTACTTC. This gives the protein CASSSQSDREGEQYF.

The V gene is TRBV7-2, the J gene TRBJ2-6, with D perhaps matching TRBD1 (6 bases). Per the germline V gene, CDR1 is SGHTA and CDR2 is FQGNSA. There are 15 residues in the CDR3. The V end was cut by 5 bases, the J end by 0 bases, with 8 bases between. In nucleotides, the CDR3 is TGTGCCAGCAGCCTAGGGGGCTCTGGGGCCAACGTCCTGACTTTC. Translating gives CASSLGGSGANVLTF.

This chain uses TRBV21-1 with TRBJ1-4. TRBV21-1 is classified as a pseudogene. CDR3 length: 15 residues. The chain's CDR3 is CASSPGNREGEKLFF. In DNA, the CDR3 is TGTGCCAGCAGCCCAGGGAACAGAGAGGGGGAAAAACTGTTTTTT.

The rearrangement links TRBV6-5 to TRBJ2-2; the D call may be TRBD1 or TRBD2 (5 bases each). The CDR3 has 15 amino acids. Trimming took off 2 bases at V and 5 bases at J, with 12 bases between the two ends. Germline assignment: CDR1 MNHEY and CDR2 SVGAGI. Here the CDR3 reads CASSYDGGLTGELFF. Here the CDR3 DNA reads TGTGCCAGCAGTTACGATGGGGGATTGACCGGGGAGCTGTTTTTT.

V and J are TRBV9 and TRBJ2-7, with 9 bases fitting TRBD2. The CDR3 contains 15 residues. CDR1 SGDLS and CDR2 YYNGEE come from the germline V gene. V was clipped by 3 bases and J by 1 base; unmatched bases: 5. As DNA, the CDR3 is TGTGCCAGCAGCGACGGACTAGCGCAATCCTACGAGCAGTACTTC. Translation gives CASSDGLAQSYEQYF.

The rearrangement joins TRBV25-1 to TRBJ2-2; tentatively, D is TRBD1 (6 bases). Germline CDR1 is MGHDK and CDR2 is SYGVNS. The V gene lost 4 bases and the J gene lost 0 bases, with 6 bases spanning the gap. The CDR3 runs 14 residues. CDR3: CASSGQANTGELFF. Written as DNA, the CDR3 is TGTGCCAGCAGTGGACAGGCGAACACCGGGGAGCTGTTTTTT.

The chain uses TRBV6-5 and TRBJ2-2, with 9 bases identical to TRBD2. J was trimmed by 5 bases and V by 2 bases; bases with no gene match: 3. Germline V lookup: CDR1 MNHEY, CDR2 SVGAGI. CDR3 length equals 15 residues. DNA for the CDR3: TGTGCCAGCAGTTACCCAGCGGGAGGAACCGGGGAGCTGTTTTTT. This encodes CASSYPAGGTGELFF.

This chain joins TRBV5-1 and TRBJ2-6; D remains ambiguous. V was shortened by 5 bases and J by 0 bases, with 6 bases between the two germline ends. Germline loops: CDR1 SGHRS, CDR2 YFSETQ. This CDR3 comprises 14 residues. As DNA, the CDR3 is TGCGCCAGCAGGCCTTCCTCTGGGGCCAACGTCCTGACTTTC. It is translated as CASRPSSGANVLTF.

The genes are TRBV7-2 and TRBJ2-1; TRBD2 matches at 7 bases. The germline V gene encodes CDR1 SGHTA and CDR2 FQGNSA. V lost 5 bases to trimming and J lost 9 bases; unmatched junction nucleotides: 13. This CDR3 is built from 15 residues. The CDR3 DNA follows: TGTGCCAGCAGCCCCACCGCGGGAGTGTTTGGTGAGCAGTTCTTC. Translated, it gives CASSPTAGVFGEQFF.

In this sample, this clone turned up once. The J gene is TRBJ2-7, the V gene TRBV7-6, with TRBD2 matching 8 bases. Trimming took 5 bases from V and 6 from J; bases not matched to a gene: 6. The germline CDR1 and CDR2 sequences are SGHVS and FNYEAQ. The CDR3 contains 13 residues. CDR3 nucleotide sequence: TGTGCCAGCAGCACTGGACTAGCCGGCGAGCAGTACTTC. Protein product: CASSTGLAGEQYF.

The chain links TRBV6-1 to TRBJ2-7, with 11 bases fitting TRBD2. CDR1 is MNHNS, CDR2 SASEGT, per germline. V lost 7 bases, J lost 1 base, and 3 bases stayed unmatched. This CDR3 is built from 14 residues. The CDR3 loop reads CASIGTSGSYEQYF. The CDR3 nucleotides read TGTGCCAGCATCGGGACTAGCGGTTCCTACGAGCAGTACTTC.